A single sample gave rise to the 27 T cell receptor beta chains below, sequenced in a study of CD8 T cells in Susac syndrome. RNA, at about 0.5 to 1 ug, was reverse transcribed with random hexamers. TCRdb itself ran the immunoSEQ multiplex PCR reads through MiXCR, one entry per CDR3 protein. Of some 400,000 distinct CDR3 sequences detected, more than 80% appear once; the ten largest clones hold 0.12%. The source material was CD8+ T cells from PBMCs. The receptors come from a human donor with multiple sclerosis.

CDR3: CASSLGPELFF. CDR3 coding DNA: TGTGCCAGCAGCTTAGGTCCGGAGCTGTTTTTT. The chain joins TRBV7-9 to TRBJ2-2; D gene unclear. This CDR3 has 11 amino acids. CDR1 is SEHNR and CDR2 is FQNEAQ in the germline V gene (reference sequence). V gave up 1 base and J gave up 10 bases, with 4 bases separating them.

This clonotype was picked up one time. J is TRBJ1-6 and V is TRBV4-1; possibly TRBD1 for D (5 bases). V lost 0 bases, J lost 5 bases, and 14 bases lay in between. Germline CDR1 MGHRA, CDR2 YSYEKL. The CDR3 sequence is 17 residues long. The CDR3 reads CASSQDEGREDNSPLHF. The CDR3 DNA reads as TGCGCCAGCAGCCAAGATGAAGGCAGGGAAGATAATTCACCCCTCCACTTT.

The chain employs TRBV24-1 and TRBJ2-7; perhaps TRBD2 as D (6 bases). The germline V and J ends were trimmed by 4 bases and 0 bases, with 12 bases remaining between them. CDR1 and CDR2 from the germline V gene are KGHDR and SFDVKD. This CDR3 comprises 15 residues. The CDR3 loop is CATSELGLRSYEQYF. The CDR3 nucleotides are TGTGCCACCAGTGAATTGGGACTTCGCTCCTACGAGCAGTACTTC.

The rearrangement links TRBV20-1 to TRBJ2-2; TRBD2 aligns across 15 bases. CDR3 length equals 17 residues. Trimming cost V 3 bases and J 4 bases; bases outside gene matches: 6. Germline loops: CDR1 DFQATT, CDR2 SNEGSKA (reference sequence). In nucleotides, the CDR3 is TGCAGTGCTAGGGGACTAGCGGGAGGAAGGTCCACCGGGGAGCTGTTTTTT. Protein product: CSARGLAGGRSTGELFF.

The chain has TRBV10-3 and TRBJ1-2; D is perhaps TRBD1 (6 bases). CDR3 size: 13 residues. V was clipped by 6 bases and J by 6 bases, with 14 bases between them. Germline loops: CDR1 ENHRY, CDR2 SYGVKD. For the CDR3, the DNA is TGTGCCATCAGCGGGATTGAGGGGGATGGCTACACCTTC. This encodes CAISGIEGDGYTF.

Comment on this clonotype: Compared with germline, one end of the junction differs, possibly owing to a read error. This chain uses TRBV7-9 with TRBJ2-7, with a weak D call TRBD2 (6 bases). The CDR3 sequence is 12 residues long. The germline gives CDR1 SEHNR, CDR2 FQNEAQ (reference sequence). CDR3 nucleotides: TGTGCCAGCAGCTTCGGGCGGGACGAACAGTACTTC. This sequence encodes CASSFGRDEQYF.

The chain has TRBV5-6 and TRBJ1-1; possibly TRBD1 for D (5 bases). V lost 4 bases and J 1 base, leaving 14 bases between the germline ends. The CDR3 covers 15 residues. CDR1 is SGHDT and CDR2 is YYEEEE in the germline V gene. In DNA, the CDR3 is TGTGCCAGCAGCGCCCCGGACAACCAGAACACTGAAGCTTTCTTT. Its protein is CASSAPDNQNTEAFF. Based on the CDR3 plus reference TRBV5-6 and TRBJ1-1, the full variable domain is DAGVTQSPTHLIKTRGQQVTLRCSPKSGHDTVSWYQQALGQGPQFIFQYYEEEERQRGNFPDRFSGHQFPNYSSELNVNALLLGDSALYLCASSAPDNQNTEAFFGQGTRLTVV.

The V gene is TRBV7-4, the J gene TRBJ2-7, with D perhaps matching TRBD2 (5 bases). CDR1 SGHVT and CDR2 SQSDAQ come from the germline V gene. Trimming took 3 bases from V and 4 from J, leaving 16 bases between them. The CDR3 spans 15 residues. The CDR3 loop is CASSLEDGHLYEQYF. CDR3 bases: TGTGCCAGCAGCTTGGAGGACGGGCACCTGTACGAGCAGTACTTC.

This chain joins TRBV9 and TRBJ2-1, with TRBD2 identical over 11 bases. CDR1 is SGDLS, CDR2 YYNGEE, per germline. V lost 3 bases to trimming and J lost 5 bases; unmatched junction nucleotides: 19. CDR3 size: 20 residues. The CDR3 loop is CASSARQGIAGGPLNNEQFF. The CDR3 DNA reads TGTGCCAGCAGCGCCAGACAGGGAATAGCGGGAGGGCCTTTAAACAATGAGCAGTTCTTC.

The rearrangement links TRBV2 to TRBJ2-1; TRBD2 matches at 15 bases. CDR1 and CDR2 (germline): SNHLY, FYNNEI. V lost 6 bases, J lost 10 bases, and 10 bases stayed unmatched. This CDR3 comprises 16 residues. The CDR3 bases are TGTGCCAGCAGGAGGGGACTAGCGGGAGGACCCGGCGAGCAGTTCTTC. Translating gives CASRRGLAGGPGEQFF.

J is TRBJ1-1 and V is TRBV28, with unresolved D. Germline values: CDR1 MDHEN, CDR2 SYDVKM. The V end was cut by 6 bases, the J end by 7 bases, with 18 bases between. The CDR3 covers 14 residues. The CDR3 nucleotides read TGTGCCAGCAGCCTCCCTCGCCCTAACGGTGAAGCTTTCTTT. Its translation is CASSLPRPNGEAFF.

The chain employs TRBV30 and TRBJ1-2; unclear D gene. Between the trimmed V and J ends, which lost 3 bases and 4 bases, there was a span of 18 bases. Germline CDR1 reads GTSNPN; CDR2 reads SVGIG (reference sequence). There are 15 residues in the CDR3. CDR3 nucleotide sequence: TGTGCCTGGAGGACGGCATGGCAGGCGGGCTATGGCTACACCTTC. It yields the protein CAWRTAWQAGYGYTF.

The chain links TRBV12-3 or TRBV12-4 to TRBJ2-5; D remains ambiguous. V dropped 6 bases and J dropped 2 bases, with 13 bases sitting between them. The CDR3 runs to 14 residues. The CDR3 DNA reads as TGTGCCAGCAGACAGATCGGTGTACAAGAGACCCAGTACTTC. It is translated as CASRQIGVQETQYF.

The V call is TRBV6-1, the J call TRBJ1-6; TRBD1 matches at 7 bases. Per germline, CDR1 MNHNS and CDR2 SASEGT. V shed 3 bases and J 6 bases; nucleotides not matched to a gene: 5. This CDR3 has 15 residues. The CDR3 nucleotides read TGTGCCAGCAGTGAGCCGACAGGGAGTAATTCACCCCTCCACTTT. It translates to CASSEPTGSNSPLHF.

This clonotype was observed a handful of times. Its ends do not fully match the called genes, so a read error is possible. The chain recombines TRBV6-1 with TRBJ1-6; the D is unclear. Germline-derived CDR1 and CDR2 are MNHNS and SASEGT. The CDR3 length is 15 residues. CDR3 sequence reads: CASREGSSYNSPLHF. In DNA form, the CDR3 reads TGTGCCAGCAGGGAAGGGAGCTCCTATAATTCACCCCTCCACTTT.

This chain links TRBV4-2 with TRBJ2-1; 12 bases match TRBD2. The CDR3 length is 16 residues. The germline CDR1 and CDR2 sequences are LGHNA and YNFKEQ. V gave up 0 bases and J gave up 7 bases; unmatched junction bases: 4. For the CDR3, the DNA is TGTGCCAGCAGCCAAGAGGGCCTAGCGGGGGGGAATGAGCAGTTCTTC. Translating gives CASSQEGLAGGNEQFF.

V gene TRBV5-4 combines with J gene TRBJ1-1; 7 nucleotides align to TRBD1. From germline, CDR1 is SGHNT and CDR2 YYREEE (reference sequence). The ends lost 4 bases at V and 1 base at J; junction bases unmatched: 7. CDR3 length: 15 residues. CDR3 sequence reads: CASSTRQGGNTEAFF. The CDR3 region has the DNA TGTGCCAGCAGCACTAGACAGGGTGGGAACACTGAAGCTTTCTTT.

The chain combines TRBV6-2 or TRBV6-3 with TRBJ2-2; no clear D. The CDR3 has 16 residues. The V end lost 8 bases, the J end lost 2 bases, and 18 bases lay between the germline ends. CDR1 is MNHEY and CDR2 is SVGEGT in the germline V gene. The CDR3 coding sequence is TGTGCCAGCGTAACAGTCGGTCAGGAAAACACCGGGGAGCTGTTTTTT. Residues: CASVTVGQENTGELFF.

The genes are TRBV27 and TRBJ1-2; TRBD1 matches at 8 bases. Trimming at V came to 3 bases and at J to 3 bases, leaving 3 bases not matched to a gene. CDR1 and CDR2 (germline): MNHEY, SMNVEV (reference sequence). The CDR3 length is 14 residues. CDR3 in amino acids: CASSFAGQDYGYTF. As DNA, the CDR3 is TGTGCCAGCAGTTTCGCGGGACAGGACTATGGCTACACCTTC.

This clonotype has a single count. The chain employs TRBV6-5 and TRBJ2-5, with TRBD2 matching over 10 bases. Germline trimming cut 0 bases from V and 4 bases from J; bases unmatched to any gene: 5. Germline V gene lookup returns CDR1 MNHEY and CDR2 SVGAGI. CDR3 length: 16 amino acids. CDR3 sequence: CASSYSGLAGVETQYF. The CDR3, as DNA: TGTGCCAGCAGTTACTCGGGGCTAGCGGGAGTAGAGACCCAGTACTTC.

The CDR3 here is CASSLSGGRGNEQFF. The CDR3 coding sequence is TGTGCCAGCAGCCTATCGGGGGGGCGTGGCAATGAGCAGTTCTTC. V gene TRBV7-6 combines with J gene TRBJ2-1, with 8 bases matching TRBD2. From germline, CDR1 is SGHVS and CDR2 FNYEAQ. The CDR3 runs 15 residues. V shed 5 bases and J 6 bases; nucleotides not matched to a gene: 9.

CDR3: CASSESTGRSEQFF. The CDR3 bases are TGTGCCAGCAGTGAGTCGACAGGGAGGAGTGAGCAGTTCTTC. V and J are TRBV6-4 and TRBJ2-1; D perhaps matches TRBD1 (7 bases). Germline CDR1 MRHNA, CDR2 SNTAGT. The CDR3 is 14 residues long. Trimming pared 3 bases from V and 9 bases from J, leaving 15 bases between.

The chain recombines TRBV4-1 with TRBJ2-2, with D perhaps matching TRBD2 (5 bases). The CDR3 is 17 amino acids. Trimming removed 3 bases at V and 3 bases at J, with 17 bases between. CDR1 and CDR2 (germline): MGHRA, YSYEKL. The CDR3 sequence: CASSHLEPTKDTGELFF. CDR3 coding DNA: TGCGCCAGCAGCCACCTTGAGCCGACTAAGGACACCGGGGAGCTGTTTTTT.

The chain uses TRBV30 and TRBJ1-1, with D perhaps TRBD1 (5 bases). Trimming took 7 bases from V and 3 from J, leaving 12 bases between them. The CDR3 totals 12 residues. Germline V gene data show CDR1 as GTSNPN and CDR2 as SVGIG (reference sequence). CDR3 nucleotide sequence: TGTGCCTCCACCGGGGGATACACTGAAGCTTTCTTT. Translation gives CASTGGYTEAFF.

The chain couples TRBV19 to TRBJ1-1; D perhaps matches TRBD1 (5 bases). Trimming removed 5 bases from V and 5 bases from J, with 15 bases in between. CDR3 size: 14 residues. In germline, CDR1 is LNHDA, CDR2 SQIVND (reference sequence). This chain's CDR3 is CASSFWGDGTEAFF. The CDR3 DNA reads as TGTGCCAGTAGTTTTTGGGGGGACGGTACTGAAGCTTTCTTT. The full variable domain, its missing parts supplied by reference TRBV19 and TRBJ1-1, is DGGITQSPKYLFRKEGQNVTLSCEQNLNHDAMYWYRQDPGQGLRLIYYSQIVNDFQKGDIAEGYSVSREKKESFPLTVTSAQKNPTAFYLCASSFWGDGTEAFFGQGTRLTVV.

The CDR3 bases are TGTGCCAGCAGCGCCCGACTCGGTGAGCAGTTCTTC. Translation gives CASSARLGEQFF. This sequence joins TRBV7-2 and TRBJ2-1; D unresolved. Germline values: CDR1 SGHTA, CDR2 FQGNSA. There are 12 residues in the CDR3. V lost 5 bases and J 9 bases, leaving 11 bases between the germline ends. Full variable domain (missing parts from reference TRBV7-2 and TRBJ2-1): GAGVSQSPSNKVTEKGKDVELRCDPISGHTALYWYRQSLGQGLEFLIYFQGNSAPDKSGLPSDRFSAERTGGSVSTLTIQRTQQEDSAVYLCASSARLGEQFFGPGTRLTVL.

The CDR3 spells CARTGGAIGERETQYF. The CDR3 coding sequence is TGCGCCAGGACCGGAGGGGCGATAGGGGAACGCGAGACCCAGTACTTC. The chain is built from TRBV4-1 and TRBJ2-5; perhaps TRBD2 as D (6 bases). Germline assignment: CDR1 MGHRA and CDR2 YSYEKL. V lost 9 bases and J 5 bases, leaving 25 bases between the germline ends. This CDR3 is built from 16 residues.